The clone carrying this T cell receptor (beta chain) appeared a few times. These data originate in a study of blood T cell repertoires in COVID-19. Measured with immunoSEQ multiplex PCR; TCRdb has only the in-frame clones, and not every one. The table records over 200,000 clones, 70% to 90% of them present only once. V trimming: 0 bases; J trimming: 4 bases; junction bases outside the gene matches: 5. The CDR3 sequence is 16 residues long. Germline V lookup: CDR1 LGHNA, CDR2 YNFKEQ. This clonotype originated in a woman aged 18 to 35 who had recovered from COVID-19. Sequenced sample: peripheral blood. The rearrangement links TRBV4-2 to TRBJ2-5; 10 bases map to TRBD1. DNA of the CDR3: TGTGCCAGCAGCCAAGATACCGGGACAGGGGTAGAGACCCAGTACTTC. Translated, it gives CASSQDTGTGVETQYF.